This TCR beta chain came from a study of cytomegalovirus exposure and HLA in healthy donors. Study in general: The early release's HLA-typed donors yielded 70 million to 85 million unique TCRs. Overall study results and limits: The presence/absence work took it that sequencing depth was about the same across donors. For TCR beta chains, V- and J-gene trimming was later linked to a missense DCLRE1C variant.

In germline, CDR1 is SEHNR, CDR2 FQNEAQ (reference sequence). V was pared by 4 bases and J by 4 bases, with 9 bases of the junction left unmatched. The CDR3 spans 15 residues. PCR involved 60 Vbeta and 13 Jbeta primers. Generated by immunoSEQ multiplex PCR, the TCRdb table keeps only in-frame clones and is missing some. The table records about 120,000 clones, less than 80% of them present only once. A single count supports this clone. Its antigen remains unidentified. This clonotype originated in a middle-aged woman in good health and CMV-seropositive. Sequencing was done on a sample of PBMCs. The chain uses TRBV7-9 and TRBJ1-1, with TRBD1 matching over 7 bases. CDR3 sequence reads: CASSYETGRATEAFF. Here the CDR3 DNA reads TGTGCCAGCAGCTACGAGACAGGGCGGGCCACTGAAGCTTTCTTT.